This T cell receptor beta chain was observed in a study of blood T cell repertoires in COVID-19. Study details: Samples came from the United States, Italy and Spain, spanning acute and convalescent COVID-19. Nucleic acid was either cDNA or gDNA, and it came from T cells, B-cell-depleted T cells, or PBMCs.

Germline V gene sequence: CDR1 MNHEY, CDR2 SMNVEV (reference sequence). V was cut by 3 bases and J by 5 bases, with 11 bases left in between. CDR3 length: 13 residues. This clone was seen a few times. Authors' processing steps: Nucleated cell counts were estimated from reference gene primer amplification. Sequencing was performed with immunoSEQ multiplex PCR; in TCRdb, only in-frame clones are kept and a portion is missing. That table furnishes V, J and clone size, whereas the DNA furnished D and trimming. The table shows just over 300,000 clones, with around 87% occurring only once. Specimen: peripheral blood. The origin of this receptor is a man between 18 and 29 years old with active or convalescent COVID-19. The chain has TRBV27 and TRBJ2-7; tentatively, D is TRBD1 (5 bases). This CDR3 reads CASSFLSGNEQYF. The CDR3 coding sequence is TGTGCCAGCAGTTTTCTATCAGGGAACGAGCAGTACTTC.